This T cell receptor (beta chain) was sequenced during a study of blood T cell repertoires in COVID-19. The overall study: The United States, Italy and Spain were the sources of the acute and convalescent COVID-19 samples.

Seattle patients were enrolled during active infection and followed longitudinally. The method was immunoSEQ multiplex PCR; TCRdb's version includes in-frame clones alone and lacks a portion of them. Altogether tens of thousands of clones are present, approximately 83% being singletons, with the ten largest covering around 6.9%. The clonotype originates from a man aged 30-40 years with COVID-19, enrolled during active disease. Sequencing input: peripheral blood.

The CDR3 loop is CASSPDRNQPQHF. Here the CDR3 DNA reads TGTGCCAGCTCACCTGACAGGAACCAGCCCCAGCATTTT. This chain links TRBV18 with TRBJ1-5; possible D gene TRBD1, 6 bases. The CDR3 totals 13 residues. CDR1 KGHSH and CDR2 LQKENI come from the germline V gene. V was clipped by 3 bases and J by 7 bases, with 10 bases between them.